This TCR beta chain was recorded in a study of graft-versus-host responses after intestinal transplantation. Study-wide background: Recipients underwent multivisceral, liver-intestinal, or isolated intestinal transplants. Following induction with anti-thymocyte globulin, all recipients were given tacrolimus and steroids for about three years.

Worth noting for this clone: The antigen is not known.

Overall study findings and caveats: Detection of GvH clones occurred in recipient marrow, and some had their first appearance in ileum or blood. Peak levels of circulating GvH clones tracked with early post-transplant HvG declines.

Clones were read by immunoSEQ multiplex PCR, and TCRdb kept only the in-frame ones, dropping some. The sample lists about 24,000 clones; 80% to 90% were seen once. Sequenced material: PBMCs, taken approximately 450 days after intestinal transplant. This clonotype was obtained from a human patient who received an intestinal transplant, so some T cells may come from the graft donor.

DNA for the CDR3: TGTGCCAGCAGCTTAGCAGGTTCCGGAGCCGAGCAGTACTTC. It encodes CASSLAGSGAEQYF. The chain uses TRBV7-8 and TRBJ2-7; D ambiguous. CDR3 length: 14 residues. The V end lost 0 bases, the J end lost 6 bases, and 12 bases lay between the germline ends. Germline CDR1 is SGHVS and CDR2 is FQNEAQ.